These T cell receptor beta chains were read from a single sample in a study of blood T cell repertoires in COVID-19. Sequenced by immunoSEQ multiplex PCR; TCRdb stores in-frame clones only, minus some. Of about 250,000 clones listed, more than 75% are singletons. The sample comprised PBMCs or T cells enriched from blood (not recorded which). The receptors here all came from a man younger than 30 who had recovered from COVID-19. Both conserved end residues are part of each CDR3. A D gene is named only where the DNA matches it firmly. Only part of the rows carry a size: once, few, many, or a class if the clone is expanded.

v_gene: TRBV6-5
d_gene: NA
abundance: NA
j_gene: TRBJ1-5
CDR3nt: TGTGCCAGCAGTTCTCAGGGCAATCAGCCCCAGCATTTT
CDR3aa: CASSSQGNQPQHF

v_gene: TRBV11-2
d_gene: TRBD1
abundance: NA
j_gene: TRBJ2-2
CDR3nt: TGTGCCAGCAGCCAAATCAGGGGGCCCACCGGGGAGCTGTTTTTT
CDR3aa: CASSQIRGPTGELFF

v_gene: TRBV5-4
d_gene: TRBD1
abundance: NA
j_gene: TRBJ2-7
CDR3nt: TGTGCCAGCAGCACGGGACAGGGGTTCGACGAGCAGTACTTC
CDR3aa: CASSTGQGFDEQYF

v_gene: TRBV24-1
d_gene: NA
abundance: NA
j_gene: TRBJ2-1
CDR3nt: TGTGCCACCAGTAAGGGGGACACCATCTACAATGAGCAGTTCTTC
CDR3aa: CATSKGDTIYNEQFF

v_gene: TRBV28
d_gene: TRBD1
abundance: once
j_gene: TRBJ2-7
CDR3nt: TGTGCCAGCAGTAAACAGGGGCCAGTCTACGAGCAGTACTTC
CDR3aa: CASSKQGPVYEQYF

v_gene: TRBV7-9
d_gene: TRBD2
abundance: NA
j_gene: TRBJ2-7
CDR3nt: TGTGCCAGCAGTTACTCTAGCGGGACGGTCGGCGAGCAGTACTTC
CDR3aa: CASSYSSGTVGEQYF

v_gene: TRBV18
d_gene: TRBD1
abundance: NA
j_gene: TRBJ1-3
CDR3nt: TGTGCCAGCCTCCCGGGACAGGGAGCGGGATACACCATATATTTT
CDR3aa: CASLPGQGAGYTIYF

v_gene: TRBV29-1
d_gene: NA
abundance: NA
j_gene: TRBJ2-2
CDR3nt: TGCAGCGCGATAGGACAAGCGAACACCGGGGAGCTGTTTTTT
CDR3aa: CSAIGQANTGELFF

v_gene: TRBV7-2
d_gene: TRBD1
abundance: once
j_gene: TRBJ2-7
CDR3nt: TGTGCCAGCAGCTCCCGGGACAGGGCTATCTACGAGCAGTACTTC
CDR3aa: CASSSRDRAIYEQYF

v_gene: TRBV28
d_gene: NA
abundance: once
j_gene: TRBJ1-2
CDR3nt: TGTGCCAGCAGTTCCCTACAGGGAGACTATGGCTACACCTTC
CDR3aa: CASSSLQGDYGYTF